This T cell receptor beta chain comes out of a study of shared clonotypes between healthy human individuals. Turning to the study itself: The study enrolled two women and three men aged 18 to 49. Used for every donor were three CD4 naive, three CD4 memory, two CD8 naive and one CD8 memory plate.

Researchers partitioned CD4+ cells into CD45RA+ naive and CD45RA-negative memory subsets. Some clones are missing from TCRdb's copy, which holds only in-frame ones; the method was immunoSEQ multiplex PCR. In the table there are roughly 680,000 clones, around 70% of which are singletons. Findings and limits, study-wide: It was only blood that was sampled, and tissue repertoires likely differ.

About this clone itself: What it binds is not known.

Germline loops: CDR1 SGHAT, CDR2 FQNNGV. The CDR3 covers 15 residues. Losses at the gene ends were 5 bases for V and 5 bases for J; bases not matched to a gene: 7. Source material: memory CD4+ T cells sorted from blood. Specified subset: CD45RA-negative fraction. The sequence was collected from a woman in her 30s in good health. J is TRBJ2-5 and V is TRBV11-2; 11 positions agree with TRBD2. The CDR3 is CASSVLAGGSETQYF. The CDR3 DNA reads as TGTGCCAGCAGCGTTCTAGCGGGAGGCTCCGAGACCCAGTACTTC.